Below, 2 T cell receptor beta chains from the same sample are listed, as sequenced in a study of T cell repertoires in cytomegalovirus infection. TCRdb re-called the reads with MiXCR, one entry per CDR3 protein. The data hold over 150,000 distinct CDR3 sequences, with roughly 19% observed a single time. Sequenced: PBMCs. The receptors here all came from a human donor in good health (CMV status not recorded). Some clones in this sample may be carry-over from other donors' samples.

This clonotype was seen at least ten times. This chain uses TRBV5-4 with TRBJ2-5; 7 positions match TRBD1. Losses at the gene ends were 3 bases for V and 4 bases for J; bases not matched to a gene: 12. This CDR3 contains 16 residues. Germline values: CDR1 SGHNT, CDR2 YYREEE (reference sequence). DNA for the CDR3: TGTGCCAGCAGCTCAACCATGGGACAGACTGGAGAGACCCAGTACTTC. Residues: CASSSTMGQTGETQYF.

This chain uses TRBV6-5 with TRBJ2-1; D remains unclear. The V gene's germline CDR1 is MNHEY and CDR2 SVGAGI. This CDR3 contains 13 residues. The V end was cut by 6 bases, the J end by 2 bases, with 8 bases between. CDR3 protein: CASRKGTYNEQFF. As DNA, the CDR3 is TGTGCCAGCAGAAAAGGGACCTACAATGAGCAGTTCTTC.